The 31 T cell receptor beta chains reported below all come from one sample, sequenced in a study of prognosis after radiotherapy for stage I lung cancer. From genomic DNA, TCR beta CDR3 was amplified by two-round multiplex PCR. Primers (each specific to one TRBV or TRBJ gene) were used in first-round PCR. Each CDR3 protein gets one entry after TCRdb re-called the multiplex PCR reads with MiXCR. This sample has about 36,000 distinct CDR3 sequences, with under 35% found just once. The specimen was PBMCs, collected before or after stereotactic body radiation therapy (not recorded which). These receptors were taken from a donor over 45 with non-small cell lung cancer.

There are a few counts of this clonotype. The rearrangement links TRBV5-4 to TRBJ2-2; D may correspond to TRBD1 or TRBD2 (6 bases each). V lost 4 bases to trimming and J lost 4 bases, with 14 bases between them. The germline gives CDR1 SGHNT, CDR2 YYREEE (reference sequence). The CDR3 has 15 residues. The CDR3 DNA reads as TGTGCCAGCAGCCCCGAGGGGGGACGCACCGGGGAGCTGTTTTTT. Amino acid sequence: CASSPEGGRTGELFF.

This clonotype was counted many times. The chain has TRBV3-1 and TRBJ1-6, with 9 bases that match TRBD1. The trim removed 4 bases at V and 9 bases at J, leaving 4 bases unmatched. Germline loops: CDR1 LGHDT, CDR2 YNNKEL (reference sequence). The CDR3 consists of 14 residues. The DNA of the CDR3 is TGTGCCAGCAGCCCCGGGACAGGGACTTCACCCCTCCACTTT. Translating gives CASSPGTGTSPLHF.

This clonotype was counted at least ten times. The rearrangement joins TRBV27 to TRBJ2-3, with D perhaps given as TRBD1 or TRBD2 (5 bases each). Germline lookup yields CDR1 MNHEY and CDR2 SMNVEV (reference sequence). The V gene lost 4 bases and the J gene lost 2 bases, with 10 bases spanning the gap. This CDR3 spans 14 amino acids. CDR3 in amino acids: CASSWDQPTDTQYF. In DNA form, the CDR3 reads TGTGCCAGCAGTTGGGACCAACCCACAGATACGCAGTATTTT.

In this sample, this clonotype turned up many times. The genes are TRBV30 and TRBJ1-2; D is unresolved. Deletions cut 1 base from V and 7 bases from J, with 10 bases between. This CDR3 has 12 residues. Germline V lookup: CDR1 GTSNPN, CDR2 SVGIG (reference sequence). CDR3 DNA: TGTGCCTGGAGTGCAGGACGGTTTGGCTACACCTTC. This sequence encodes CAWSAGRFGYTF. Combining the CDR3 with reference TRBV30 and TRBJ1-2 gives the whole variable domain SQTIHQWPATLVQPVGSPLSLECTVEGTSNPNLYWYRQAAGRGLQLLFYSVGIGQISSEVPQNLSASRPQDRQFILSSKKLLLSDSGFYLCAWSAGRFGYTFGSGTRLTVV.

Turning to this clonotype: This could be a read error, since a much larger clone is one nucleotide away. The chain uses TRBV18 and TRBJ1-1; weak D call: TRBD1 (5 bases). The CDR3 loop spans 15 amino acids. Germline-derived CDR1 and CDR2 are KGHSH and LQKENI. In nucleotides, the CDR3 is TGTGACAGCTCACCATTCGGCGGGGCGAACACTGAAGCTTTCTTT. This gives the protein CDSSPFGGANTEAFF.

This clonotype was detected once. V usage is TRBV7-8 and J usage is TRBJ1-5; D is undetermined. V was trimmed by 3 bases and J by 9 bases, leaving 15 bases between them. Germline assignment: CDR1 SGHVS and CDR2 FQNEAQ. The CDR3 loop spans 14 amino acids. The CDR3 DNA reads TGTGCCAGCAGCTTTCTTGTGTCCGAGGGGCCCCAGCATTTT. Its protein product is CASSFLVSEGPQHF.

By sample fraction, this clonotype is medium-sized (0.01 to 0.1%). V usage is TRBV20-1 and J usage is TRBJ2-7; perhaps TRBD2 as D (6 bases). CDR3 length: 15 amino acids. Germline CDR1 is DFQATT and CDR2 is SNEGSKA (reference sequence). V was clipped by 1 base and J by 0 bases, with 13 bases between them. The CDR3 DNA reads as TGCAGTGCTAGAGTCCCGGGACTCCTCTCCTACGAGCAGTACTTC. This translates into CSARVPGLLSYEQYF.

This clonotype is termed medium-sized. The rearrangement joins TRBV19 to TRBJ2-1; 12 nucleotides match TRBD2. The CDR3 loop spans 14 amino acids. Germline lookup yields CDR1 LNHDA and CDR2 SQIVND (reference sequence). V lost 5 bases, J lost 9 bases, and 5 bases stayed unmatched. In DNA form, the CDR3 reads TGTGCCAGTAGTTCTAGCGGGGGGGCGTCTGAGCAGTTCTTC. Translated: CASSSSGGASEQFF.

This clonotype was recorded many times. The chain couples TRBV27 to TRBJ2-3, with 9 bases identical to TRBD2. The germline gives CDR1 MNHEY, CDR2 SMNVEV (reference sequence). The CDR3 is 22 residues long. The J segment lost 0 bases and the V segment lost 1 base, leaving 20 bases of the junction unmatched. The CDR3 is CASSLLGLAGFALRSSTDTQYF. The DNA of the CDR3 is TGTGCCAGCAGTTTATTAGGGCTAGCGGGGTTCGCCTTAAGATCGAGCACAGATACGCAGTATTTT.

The rearrangement uses TRBV29-1 and TRBJ2-5; 7 bases align to TRBD2. V shed 2 bases and J 1 base; nucleotides not matched to a gene: 7. Germline lookup yields CDR1 SQVTM and CDR2 ANQGSEA. This CDR3 is built from 15 residues. Here the CDR3 reads CSVERGAGVQETQYF. The DNA of the CDR3 is TGCAGCGTTGAACGCGGCGCGGGGGTCCAAGAGACCCAGTACTTC.

Many counts were recorded for this clonotype. One end of the junction fails to match germline, which may point to a read error. The chain has TRBV11-2 and TRBJ2-3, with a weak D call TRBD1 (5 bases). The CDR3 consists of 14 residues. Germline V gives CDR1 SGHAT, CDR2 FQNNGV. The CDR3 protein is CAGSLGDFTDTQYF. In nucleotides, the CDR3 is TGTGCCGGCAGCTTAGGGGATTTCACAGATACGCAGTATTTT. Full variable domain (rest looked up from reference TRBV11-2 and TRBJ2-3): EAGVAQSPRYKIIEKRQSVAFWCNPISGHATLYWYQQILGQGPKLLIQFQNNGVVDDSQLPKDRFSAERLKGVDSTLKIQPAKLEDSAVYLCAGSLGDFTDTQYFGPGTRLTVL.

This clonotype showed up many times. The chain carries TRBV29-1 and TRBJ1-1, with TRBD1 matching 10 bases. The germline V gene has CDR1 SQVTM and CDR2 ANQGSEA. The length of the CDR3 is 14 residues. Losses at the gene ends were 5 bases for V and 5 bases for J; bases not matched to a gene: 8. Here the CDR3 DNA reads TGCAGCGTTTACGGGACAGGGGAGGGGACTGAAGCTTTCTTT. Amino acids: CSVYGTGEGTEAFF.

This clonotype was observed many times. V gene TRBV28 combines with J gene TRBJ1-2, with unresolved D. Germline V gives CDR1 MDHEN, CDR2 SYDVKM. This CDR3 region has 12 residues. Trimming took 9 bases from V and 0 from J, leaving 8 bases between them. CDR3 protein: CASGGSNYGYTF. The CDR3 nucleotides read TGTGCCAGTGGAGGTTCTAACTATGGCTACACCTTC.

This clonotype occurred many times. The chain uses TRBV29-1 and TRBJ2-7; D is possibly TRBD1 (6 bases). CDR1 is SQVTM and CDR2 is ANQGSEA in the germline V gene. The V end was cut by 5 bases, the J end by 0 bases, with 11 bases between. This CDR3 region has 13 residues. For the CDR3, the DNA is TGCAGCGTTACCAGGGGCTCCTCCTACGAGCAGTACTTC. It codes for CSVTRGSSYEQYF.

This clonotype was counted ten times or more. V and J are TRBV6-9 and TRBJ1-4, with 8 bases lining up with TRBD1. The germline gives CDR1 MNHGY, CDR2 SVAAGI. The CDR3 sequence is 14 residues long. V lost 3 bases to trimming and J lost 7 bases; unmatched junction nucleotides: 4. CDR3: CASSYGQGSEKLFF. The CDR3 nucleotides read TGTGCCAGCAGTTACGGACAGGGAAGTGAAAAACTGTTTTTT.

This clonotype has just a few counts. The rearrangement uses TRBV5-4 and TRBJ2-3, with 7 bases aligning to TRBD2. The length of the CDR3 is 14 residues. Germline lookup yields CDR1 SGHNT and CDR2 YYREEE (reference sequence). The V gene end was trimmed by 4 bases and the J gene end by 5 bases; junction bases not matched to a gene: 7. This CDR3 reads CASSPEIAGDTQYF. In DNA form, the CDR3 reads TGTGCCAGCAGCCCCGAGATAGCGGGAGATACGCAGTATTTT.

The chain has TRBV2 and TRBJ2-7; D call uncertain. With 2 bases removed from V and 12 bases from J, the gap between germline ends came to 14 bases. This CDR3 is 12 amino acids long. The germline CDR1 and CDR2 sequences are SNHLY and FYNNEI. In DNA form, the CDR3 reads TGTGCCAGCAGTGAATCCAGTACTCGGTGGTACTTC. This codes for CASSESSTRWYF.

This chain connects TRBV24-1 to TRBJ2-5; possibly TRBD1 for D (5 bases). In germline, CDR1 is KGHDR, CDR2 SFDVKD. CDR3 length: 14 residues. The germline V and J ends were trimmed by 10 bases and 4 bases, with 18 bases remaining between them. CDR3 region: CATSSRAGIETQYF. In DNA form, the CDR3 reads TGTGCCACATCGTCCCGGGCAGGGATAGAGACCCAGTACTTC.

This clonotype occurred a few times. A much larger clonotype is one base distant, so this may be a read error. The V and J genes are TRBV6-5 and TRBJ1-1; D gene uncertain. Germline V gene sequence: CDR1 MNHEY, CDR2 SVGAGI. The CDR3 is 14 amino acids. This CDR3 reads CASIYSSRDTEAFF. The CDR3 coding sequence is TGTGCCAGCATTTACTCGAGTAGGGACACTGAAGCTTTCTTT.

This clonotype was observed at least ten times. The gene calls are TRBV28 and TRBJ2-5; 8 nucleotides agree with TRBD1. Germline CDR1 reads MDHEN; CDR2 reads SYDVKM. The V gene end was trimmed by 5 bases and the J gene end by 1 base; junction bases not matched to a gene: 9. The CDR3 spans 16 residues. The CDR3 region has the DNA TGTGCCAGCAGTCCTCGACAGGGGCTATCCCAAGAGACCCAGTACTTC. Encoded protein: CASSPRQGLSQETQYF.

This clonotype was seen only once. This rearrangement joins TRBV11-2 to TRBJ2-7, with TRBD1 matching 9 bases. CDR3 length equals 16 residues. After removal of 0 bases from V and 13 bases from J, the junction contained 16 bases not matched to a gene. The germline V gene has CDR1 SGHAT and CDR2 FQNNGV. The CDR3 nucleotides are TGTGCCAGCAGCTTAGATGGGGGGACAGGGACCTACGATCATTACTTC. Its protein product is CASSLDGGTGTYDHYF.

This clonotype was seen at least ten times. The chain is built from TRBV5-1 and TRBJ1-1; no firm D call. The V gene lost 4 bases and the J gene lost 1 base, with 11 bases spanning the gap. Germline CDR1 is SGHRS and CDR2 is YFSETQ. The CDR3 is 14 residues long. CDR3 sequence: CASSTDGPNTEAFF. The CDR3 DNA is TGCGCCAGCAGCACAGACGGCCCGAACACTGAAGCTTTCTTT. The variable domain in full, with the rest retrieved from reference TRBV5-1 and TRBJ1-1, is KAGVTQTPRYLIKTRGQQVTLSCSPISGHRSVSWYQQTPGQGLQFLFEYFSETQRNKGNFPGRFSGRQFSNSRSEMNVSTLELGDSALYLCASSTDGPNTEAFFGQGTRLTVV.

Concerning this clonotype: A far larger clone is only one base removed, so a read error is likely. The rearrangement links TRBV6-2 or TRBV6-3 to TRBJ2-5; no clear D. Per the germline V gene, CDR1 is MNHEY and CDR2 is SVGEGT. The CDR3 is made up of 15 amino acids. In DNA form, the CDR3 reads TGTGCCAGCAGTTACCGGTGGCAGAATCAAGAGACCAAGTACTTC. It specifies CASSYRWQNQETKYF.

There are many counts of this clonotype. The rearrangement uses TRBV11-2 and TRBJ2-3; D uncertain. This CDR3 has 15 residues. V lost 3 bases, J lost 2 bases, and 12 bases lay in between. The V gene's germline CDR1 is SGHAT and CDR2 FQNNGV. CDR3 DNA: TGTGCCAGCAGCTTGGGTCAGTCTCTCACAGATACGCAGTATTTT. Translation gives CASSLGQSLTDTQYF.

This clonotype was counted many times. The chain carries TRBV20-1 and TRBJ1-2; possible D gene TRBD1, 5 bases. CDR3 size: 12 residues. From germline, CDR1 is DFQATT and CDR2 SNEGSKA (reference sequence). Trimming took 5 bases from V and 1 from J, leaving 8 bases between them. This CDR3 is CSAPGLNYGYTF. In DNA form, the CDR3 reads TGCAGTGCTCCGGGACTTAACTATGGCTACACCTTC.

As for this clonotype: Since a far larger clone is one base different, this is likely a read error. CDR3 nucleotide sequence: TGTGCCAGCAGCTTAGTATATGGGGCCACCTACGATCAGTACTTC. As protein: CASSLVYGATYDQYF. V gene TRBV7-9 combines with J gene TRBJ2-7, with a weak D call TRBD1 (5 bases). The germline V gene has CDR1 SEHNR and CDR2 FQNEAQ (reference sequence). There are 15 residues in the CDR3.

This clonotype occurred many times. The CDR3 loop reads CASSHVEPPGYTF. The CDR3 DNA reads TGCGCCAGCAGCCATGTAGAGCCCCCCGGCTACACCTTC. This rearrangement joins TRBV4-1 to TRBJ1-2, with unresolved D. In germline, CDR1 is MGHRA, CDR2 YSYEKL. This CDR3 has 13 amino acids. V was pared by 3 bases and J by 8 bases, with 13 bases between.

Comment on this clonotype: This may stem from a read error, because a much larger clone lies one nucleotide away. The genes are TRBV2 and TRBJ2-5; 7 bases are shared with TRBD2. Germline-derived CDR1 and CDR2 are SNHLY and FYNNEI. The CDR3 loop spans 14 amino acids. Germline trimming cut 3 bases from V and 5 bases from J; bases unmatched to any gene: 6. The CDR3: CASSDLGEGETQYF. The DNA for the CDR3 is TGTGCCAGCAGTGATTTGGGGGAGGGGGAGACCCAGTACTTC.

For this clonotype: Just one base apart from a much larger clone, this may be a read error. The rearrangement links TRBV6-7 to TRBJ1-5; 10 bases match TRBD1. TRBV6-7 is labeled an ORF, and its function is uncertain. V dropped 5 bases and J dropped 1; count of bases not matched to a gene: 8. The CDR3 has 17 amino acids. CDR3 in DNA: TGTGCCAGCAGTCTAGACAGGGGGCTAGAGAGCAATCAGCCCCAGCATTTT. Its protein is CASSLDRGLESNQPQHF.

The chain combines TRBV30 with TRBJ2-1; tentative D call: TRBD2 (5 bases). V gave up 6 bases and J gave up 4 bases, with 16 bases separating them. The length of the CDR3 is 14 residues. Germline lookup yields CDR1 GTSNPN and CDR2 SVGIG (reference sequence). CDR3 sequence (DNA): TGTGCCTGCCTAGCAGAGCCGGCATACAATGAGCAGTTCTTC. This gives the protein CACLAEPAYNEQFF.

This clonotype came up many times. The CDR3 sequence is CASSFPQTSGGADTQYF. The CDR3, as DNA: TGTGCCAGCAGTTTCCCCCAGACTAGCGGGGGGGCGGATACGCAGTATTTT. The chain links TRBV28 to TRBJ2-3; 14 bases match TRBD2. CDR1 is MDHEN, CDR2 SYDVKM, per germline. The CDR3 covers 17 residues. The V and J ends lost 3 bases and 6 bases, in that order; junction bases with no gene match: 8.